This section outlines one TCR beta chain sequence together with its context. Its antigen is still unknown. A read error is possible here, since a much larger clone lies one base away. It is likely a read error, because the conserved phenylalanine at the end of the CDR3 is missing. Without any cell sorting, total RNA and DNA were co-extracted from approximately 22-30 mg of bulk tissue using the AllPrep DNA/RNA mini kit. Between late 2015 and early 2016, about five patients in China with histopathologically diagnosed primary liver carcinoma had their tumors surgically resected. At the time of sampling, the patients had chronic HBV infection and had not received any treatment. Five spatially separated regions were sampled per tumor: superior, inferior, left-lateral and right-lateral poles, plus the tumor centre. Histology showed that every tumor sample contained more than 75% viable tumor cells. Fresh tumor and adjacent tissue pieces were bisected, with one half stored in RNAlater at -80 degrees C and the other half sent for histology.

This record comes from a study of tumor-infiltrating lymphocytes in primary liver carcinoma (dated 2017 in TCRdb). As for the study more broadly: Of the five patients (three men and two women, aged 30 to 69 years), four had hepatocellular carcinoma and one had combined HCC and intrahepatic cholangiocarcinoma. High reproducibility was observed for the technical replicate repertoires, with mean shared-clone rates near 0.89 and correlation coefficients above 0.98. For each liver tumor, the study sampled five regions along with adjacent normal tissue and blood, and applied TCRbeta repertoire sequencing, expression microarrays and whole-exome sequencing. Agilent mRNA microarray profiling was performed on the 25 tumor region samples to relate TCRbeta repertoire diversity to the local molecular phenotype. TCRbeta repertoire sequencing covered 35 specimens from 5 patients: 25 or so tumor regions, 5 adjacent noncancerous liver tissues and 5 peripheral blood samples. Each sample produced about 3.65 to 7.5 million productive TCRbeta reads, and read depth showed no significant difference between tissue types. The tumors of the five patients were staged as T1-T3 N0M0, with maximum diameters ranging from roughly 4 to 10 cm.

General conclusions and limits of the study: Consistent with antigen-driven expansion, pairs of tumor regions showed higher repertoire overlap (mean roughly 36%) than either tumor-adjacent pairs (approximately 17%) or tumor-blood pairs (around 15%). Only the TCR beta chain was sequenced, so true repertoire diversity is likely underestimated because unpaired alpha chains were not captured. The top 250 clones accounted for a significantly greater share of the repertoire in tumors than in blood (p = 0.039). Just about 8-25% of top clones turned up in all five regions of a tumor, which suggests spatial heterogeneity among tumor-infiltrating T cells. The study included only four or five patients, and the authors note findings should be validated in a larger study. Because the samples were bulk and unsorted, CD4+ and CD8+ T cell repertoires could not be compared.

The CDR3 numbers 14 amino acids, ends counted. The kept DNA is CDR3 alone, 42 bases in frame from the first base. Per the germline V gene, MDHEN is the CDR1 and SYDVKM is the CDR2. V loses 8 bases at its end and J loses 5 bases; junction bases beyond the gene matches: 3. Starting from roughly 540 ng total RNA, TCRbeta-specific cDNA was produced by reverse transcription with a constant-region primer and ProtoScript II reverse transcriptase. Construction of the TCRbeta libraries relied on three nested rounds of multiplex PCR, following a slightly modified ARM-PCR procedure. Each of the first two PCR rounds ran for 10 cycles and used multiplex TRBV1-TRBV30 forward primers together with a Cbeta reverse primer. A final 25-cycle PCR with Deep VentR polymerase added sample barcodes and Illumina adapters. Before sequencing, amplicons between 200 and 500 bp were purified from gel using a QIAquick gel extraction kit. An Illumina HiSeq 2500 was used to sequence the TCRbeta amplicons with 250-bp paired-end reads. The study's processing was this. Trimmomatic v0.33 was used to quality-trim the reads, and FLASH v1.2.11 was used to merge paired reads so that full CDR3 sequences could be recovered. V, D and J germline segments were assigned to the rearranged TCRbeta sequences using MiGEC v1.2.1b. Clonotype statistics, along with Shannon-Wiener diversity indices, were calculated using VDJtools v1.0.0. To cut down on sampling bias, every analysis after diversity analysis relied on just the 250 most abundant clonotypes from each sample. TCRdb itself trimmed the public reads at Q25 with fastp, ran MiXCR and retained productive beta chains. One record per CDR3 amino acid sequence lists the most common genes and DNA. None of the V and J calls come from the authors' own analysis; TCRdb made them. The sample table lists roughly 78,000 distinct CDR3 sequences, about 70% of them with a count of one. The top ten clones comprise roughly 13% of the sample.

Sequenced material: liver tumor tissue from sampling region 4. The sample's cell subset or site label is to be understood as: tumor region T4, right-lateral pole. This TCR was recovered from a woman aged 55-70 years with primary liver carcinoma and hepatitis B virus infection. In this chain, TRBV28 is recombined with TRBJ2-3; a stretch of 14 junction bases matches TRBD2. The DNA sequence is TGTGCCAGCCGACTAGCGGGAGGGCGAGATACGCAGTATCTT. It codes for CASRLAGGRDTQYL.